This TCR beta chain stems from a study of cytomegalovirus exposure and HLA in healthy donors. Concerning this clone: As yet, its antigen is unknown.

The study, taken as a whole, reports: Among TCR beta chains of equal frequency, HLA-associated ones were more clonally expanded in a later analysis. Upon later analysis, TCR association rates were observed to vary by HLA locus, being highest for DRB1 and lowest for HLA-C.

PCR amplification relied on 60 Vbeta primers (plus 13 Jbeta primers). Profiling relied on immunoSEQ multiplex PCR, and the TCRdb table lists in-frame clones only, not all of them. The data hold some 130,000 clones, with approximately 61% observed a single time. Per germline, CDR1 MGHRA and CDR2 YSYEKL. This CDR3 has 15 residues. V dropped 1 base and J dropped 1 base, with 7 bases sitting between them. This clonotype was sampled from a human donor in good health. Sample: PBMCs. The chain employs TRBV4-1 and TRBJ1-4; no clear D. The CDR3 DNA reads TGCGCCAGCAGCCAAGGGGAGCTAACTAATGAAAAACTGTTTTTT. Encoded protein: CASSQGELTNEKLFF.